Listed below are T cell receptor beta chains from one sample, sequenced in a study of shared clonotypes between healthy human individuals. Sequencing was performed with immunoSEQ multiplex PCR; in TCRdb, only in-frame clones are kept and a portion is missing. The sample carries roughly 2.1 million clones, more than 85% recorded once. Sequenced sample: naive CD8+ T cells from PBMCs. The receptors were sampled from a man younger than 35 in good health. Some clones in this sample may be carry-over from other donors' samples. Each CDR3 is given with its conserved first and last residue. A D gene is named only where the DNA matches it firmly.

v_gene	d_gene	j_gene	CDR3aa
TRBV19	-	TRBJ1-5	CASSIAYGYSNQPQHF
TRBV7-9	-	TRBJ2-1	CATRGASDNEQFF
TRBV10-3	TRBD2	TRBJ2-1	CAISDSGTSGSREQFF
TRBV9	-	TRBJ2-5	CASSPQVRETQYF
TRBV14	TRBD1	TRBJ1-4	CASRTYRGKLFF
TRBV11-2	-	TRBJ1-3	CASSSLGGRNTIYF
TRBV9	-	TRBJ2-7	CASSQTGSPLYEQYF
TRBV5-6	-	TRBJ1-5	CASSSLAGDQPQHF
TRBV7-9	TRBD2	TRBJ2-7	CASSSLPLGRGGEQYF
TRBV4-3	-	TRBJ1-2	CASGGSGGPHPRGYTF
TRBV11-2	-	TRBJ2-3	CASSLRGDTDTQYF
TRBV13	TRBD1	TRBJ2-7	CASSHGTGLDEQYF
TRBV27	TRBD1	TRBJ2-5	CASSHIGQGQETQYF
TRBV11-2	-	TRBJ2-3	CASSPTPGGHPSPDTQYF
TRBV18	-	TRBJ2-7	CASSPGPEPEQYF
TRBV11-2	-	TRBJ2-5	CASSSIVGGGWETQYF
TRBV27	-	TRBJ2-7	CASSESGSYEQYF
TRBV30	-	TRBJ1-5	CAWSGPGHSSNQPQHF
TRBV13	-	TRBJ2-7	CASAFGRVREQYF
TRBV12-5	-	TRBJ2-4	CASGSDREENIQYF
TRBV15	-	TRBJ1-4	CATSRTLGGGEKLFF
TRBV5-6	-	TRBJ2-3	CASSHYRGTDTQYF
TRBV5-1	-	TRBJ1-1	CASSLVGGFTEAFF
TRBV7-9	-	TRBJ2-1	CASSPRGVGGYNEQFF
TRBV4-1	-	TRBJ2-7	CASSQVGDDSYEQYF
TRBV7-6	-	TRBJ2-1	CASSPSFRGSRQFF
TRBV18	-	TRBJ2-7	CASSPPPGTEQYF
TRBV29-1	-	-	CSVEIVGAPEQYF